These 32 T cell receptor beta chains were sequenced from one sample in a study of blood T cell repertoires in COVID-19. The method was immunoSEQ multiplex PCR; TCRdb's version includes in-frame clones alone and lacks a portion of them. The repertoire has approximately 360,000 clones, about 89% of them found once; the top ten carry roughly 2%. Sequencing was done on a sample of PBMCs or T cells enriched from blood (not recorded which). All receptors derive from a man between 40 and 49 years old in a cohort exposed to, infected with or recovered from COVID-19 (not recorded which).

The rearrangement uses TRBV10-3 and TRBJ2-2; 11 bases match TRBD2. Per germline, CDR1 ENHRY and CDR2 SYGVKD. J lost 0 bases, V lost 4 bases, and 7 bases had no gene match. CDR3 length: 18 amino acids. In nucleotides, the CDR3 is TGTGCCATCAGTGCGGGACTAGCGGTCTCAACGAACACCGGGGAGCTGTTTTTT. Its translation is CAISAGLAVSTNTGELFF.

V is TRBV2 and J is TRBJ2-3; D unclear. Germline lookup yields CDR1 SNHLY and CDR2 FYNNEI. The V and J ends lost 4 bases and 2 bases respectively, with 16 bases between them. The CDR3 has 16 residues. The CDR3 DNA follows: TGTGCCAGCAGTGTTTTGGAGAAGCCTTCCACAGATACGCAGTATTTT. Residues: CASSVLEKPSTDTQYF. The full variable domain, in which reference TRBV2 and TRBJ2-3 provide the parts outside the CDR3, is EPEVTQTPSHQVTQMGQEVILRCVPISNHLYFYWYRQILGQKVEFLVSFYNNEISEKSEIFDDQFSVERPDGSNFTLKIRSTKLEDSAMYFCASSVLEKPSTDTQYFGPGTRLTVL.

The CDR3 DNA follows: TGTGCCAGTAGTATTAACGTCCTTTCGGGCAATGAGCAGTTCTTC. Its translation: CASSINVLSGNEQFF. V usage is TRBV19 and J usage is TRBJ2-1, with unresolved D. V lost 3 bases and J 6 bases, leaving 15 bases between the germline ends. Germline assignment: CDR1 LNHDA and CDR2 SQIVND (reference sequence). CDR3 length: 15 residues. The complete variable domain, with remaining parts taken from reference TRBV19 and TRBJ2-1, reads DGGITQSPKYLFRKEGQNVTLSCEQNLNHDAMYWYRQDPGQGLRLIYYSQIVNDFQKGDIAEGYSVSREKKESFPLTVTSAQKNPTAFYLCASSINVLSGNEQFFGPGTRLTVL.

V is TRBV19 and J is TRBJ2-2, with D perhaps TRBD2 (6 bases). From germline, CDR1 is LNHDA and CDR2 SQIVND (reference sequence). The CDR3 consists of 14 residues. V was pared by 5 bases and J by 6 bases, with 13 bases between. The CDR3 DNA reads as TGTGCCAGTAGTTCGGGACTTTCCGCCGGGGAGCTGTTTTTT. It yields the protein CASSSGLSAGELFF.

The chain carries TRBV9 and TRBJ2-5, with D tentatively TRBD2 (5 bases). Trimming took off 4 bases at V and 4 bases at J, with 8 bases between the two ends. The CDR3 contains 12 residues. From germline, CDR1 is SGDLS and CDR2 YYNGEE. Here the CDR3 reads CASSSGRETQYF. CDR3 DNA: TGTGCCAGCAGCTCGGGAAGAGAGACCCAGTACTTC.

The chain joins TRBV5-1 to TRBJ2-7, with D perhaps TRBD2 (5 bases). Trimming cost V 0 bases and J 6 bases, with 16 bases left between them. The CDR3 loop spans 15 amino acids. CDR1 is SGHRS and CDR2 is YFSETQ in the germline V gene. CDR3 in DNA: TGCGCCAGCAGCTTGGACGGGGTCTCAGCTCGCGAGCAGTACTTC. It specifies CASSLDGVSAREQYF. The full variable domain, with the rest looked up from reference TRBV5-1 and TRBJ2-7, is KAGVTQTPRYLIKTRGQQVTLSCSPISGHRSVSWYQQTPGQGLQFLFEYFSETQRNKGNFPGRFSGRQFSNSRSEMNVSTLELGDSALYLCASSLDGVSAREQYFGPGTRLTVT.

The chain employs TRBV5-4 and TRBJ2-7; 10 bases line up with TRBD2. Trimming at V came to 0 bases and at J to 0 bases, leaving 3 bases not matched to a gene. Germline CDR1 and CDR2: SGHNT and YYREEE (reference sequence). This CDR3 has 16 amino acids. CDR3 DNA: TGTGCCAGCAGCTTGGCCTCTAGCGGGAGCTCCTACGAGCAGTACTTC. Translation gives CASSLASSGSSYEQYF.

The CDR3 sequence is CASSLAQGGSNQPQHF. The CDR3 bases are TGTGCCAGCAGCTTAGCGCAGGGAGGTAGCAATCAGCCCCAGCATTTT. This chain links TRBV7-2 with TRBJ1-5; perhaps TRBD1 as D (5 bases). The CDR3 runs to 16 residues. Germline CDR1 is SGHTA and CDR2 is FQGNSA. V lost 0 bases, J lost 0 bases, and 9 bases lay in between.

The chain couples TRBV15 to TRBJ1-1, with D possibly matching TRBD1 (6 bases). The CDR3 sequence is 14 residues long. Trimming shortened V by 8 bases and J by 0 bases, and 13 bases separated the two germline ends. CDR1 and CDR2 (germline): LNHNV, YYDKDF (reference sequence). CDR3 DNA: TGTGCCACCTGCGCGGGGGGGCTGAACACTGAAGCTTTCTTT. Protein: CATCAGGLNTEAFF.

The V call is TRBV19, the J call TRBJ2-7; D perhaps matches TRBD2 (5 bases). CDR1 is LNHDA, CDR2 SQIVND, per germline (reference sequence). Trimming took off 3 bases at V and 6 bases at J, with 18 bases between the two ends. The CDR3 has 15 amino acids. This CDR3 is CASSIQVEGTAEQYF. The CDR3 DNA reads as TGTGCCAGTAGTATTCAAGTTGAGGGAACGGCCGAGCAGTACTTC.

J is TRBJ1-2 and V is TRBV6-1, with D unclear. From germline, CDR1 is MNHNS and CDR2 SASEGT. Between the trimmed V and J ends, which lost 2 bases and 5 bases, there was a span of 9 bases. This CDR3 region has 13 residues. CDR3 sequence (DNA): TGTGCCAGCAGTGAAACCCTCCTATATGGCTACACCTTC. It specifies CASSETLLYGYTF.

The DNA of the CDR3 is TGCGCCAGCAGCGCCTCCGGCCGGGGAGATAGCAATCAGCCCCAGCATTTT. Protein sequence: CASSASGRGDSNQPQHF. V gene TRBV10-2 combines with J gene TRBJ1-5; D gene ambiguous. The CDR3 is 17 residues long. Trimming took off 6 bases at V and 0 bases at J, with 18 bases between the two ends. Germline V CDR1 and CDR2: WSHSY, SAAADI.

The chain uses TRBV30 and TRBJ1-2; D unresolved. Trimming took off 2 bases at V and 8 bases at J, with 9 bases between the two ends. The CDR3 is made up of 11 amino acids. CDR1 is GTSNPN, CDR2 SVGIG, per germline (reference sequence). The chain's CDR3 is CAWSSNGGYTF. DNA of the CDR3: TGTGCCTGGAGTTCAAACGGGGGCTACACCTTC.

The gene calls are TRBV5-1 and TRBJ2-7; 10 bases match TRBD2. Germline V CDR1 and CDR2: SGHRS, YFSETQ. With 2 bases clipped from V and 5 bases from J, the junction kept 7 bases outside the gene matches. The CDR3 totals 15 residues. The CDR3 nucleotides are TGCGCCAGCAGCTTTAGGCTAGCGGGAGAAGACGAGCAGTACTTC. Translation: CASSFRLAGEDEQYF.

The chain couples TRBV20-1 to TRBJ1-1, with D unresolved. Germline V gene sequence: CDR1 DFQATT, CDR2 SNEGSKA (reference sequence). V was pared by 6 bases and J by 1 base, with 6 bases between. The CDR3 consists of 11 residues. CDR3 DNA sequence: TGCAGTGCCCTCGGGAACACTGAAGCTTTCTTT. Amino acids: CSALGNTEAFF.

The chain is built from TRBV3-1 (or the pseudogene TRBV3-2) and TRBJ1-3; perhaps TRBD1 as D (5 bases). The germline CDR1 and CDR2 sequences are LGHDT and YNNKEL (reference sequence). The V end lost 1 base, the J end lost 2 bases, and 15 bases lay between the germline ends. This CDR3 has 17 amino acids. The DNA of the CDR3 is TGTGCCAGCAGCCAAGGCTACACTACAGGAACTGGAAACACCATATATTTT. Protein sequence: CASSQGYTTGTGNTIYF.

In this sample, this clone turned up a few times. The chain's CDR3 is CASSHVSGSGTGELFF. For the CDR3, the DNA is TGCGCCAGCAGCCATGTTAGCGGGAGCGGAACCGGGGAGCTGTTTTTT. The chain employs TRBV4-1 and TRBJ2-2; 9 bases map to TRBD2. CDR3 length: 16 amino acids. Losses at the gene ends were 3 bases for V and 5 bases for J; bases not matched to a gene: 7. The germline V gene encodes CDR1 MGHRA and CDR2 YSYEKL.

The V and J genes are TRBV29-1 and TRBJ1-2; 10 nucleotides agree with TRBD1. This CDR3 is 13 amino acids long. In germline, CDR1 is SQVTM, CDR2 ANQGSEA. J was trimmed by 2 bases and V by 7 bases; bases with no gene match: 4. Here the CDR3 reads CSAAGQGNYGYTF. For the CDR3, the DNA is TGCAGCGCCGCGGGACAGGGGAACTATGGCTACACCTTC. Based on the CDR3 plus reference TRBV29-1 and TRBJ1-2, the full variable domain is SAVISQKPSRDICQRGTSLTIQCQVDSQVTMMFWYRQQPGQSLTLIATANQGSEATYESGFVIDKFPISRPNLTFSTLTVSNMSPEDSSIYLCSAAGQGNYGYTFGSGTRLTVV.

The chain links TRBV6-1 to TRBJ2-1; 8 positions match TRBD2. V was clipped by 3 bases and J by 4 bases; unmatched bases: 2. The CDR3 runs to 14 residues. Looked up from germline, CDR1 is MNHNS and CDR2 is SASEGT. The CDR3 here is CASSDRGGYNEQFF. CDR3 DNA sequence: TGTGCCAGCAGTGACCGGGGGGGATACAATGAGCAGTTCTTC.

This clone was detected once. CDR3 region: CASSSSGIIHEQYF. CDR3 DNA: TGTGCCAGCAGTTCTAGCGGGATCATACACGAGCAGTACTTC. V is TRBV27 and J is TRBJ2-7; 9 bases agree with TRBD2. Trimming cost V 4 bases and J 5 bases; bases outside gene matches: 6. CDR1 is MNHEY and CDR2 is SMNVEV in the germline V gene (reference sequence). The CDR3 sequence is 14 residues long.

The chain uses TRBV6-1 and TRBJ1-5, with no clear D. There are 12 residues in the CDR3. Germline V CDR1 and CDR2: MNHNS, SASEGT. Trimming took off 3 bases at V and 4 bases at J, with 4 bases between the two ends. CDR3 bases: TGTGCCAGCAGTGACAAAAATCAGCCCCAGCATTTT. Translating it yields CASSDKNQPQHF.

The chain carries TRBV28 and TRBJ2-7, with 13 bases fitting TRBD2. CDR1 is MDHEN, CDR2 SYDVKM, per germline. This CDR3 region has 15 residues. V trimming: 6 bases; J trimming: 5 bases; junction bases outside the gene matches: 7. CDR3 protein: CASSLSGLAGHEQYF. CDR3 nucleotide sequence: TGTGCCAGCAGCCTATCGGGACTAGCGGGACACGAGCAGTACTTC.

The V and J genes are TRBV19 and TRBJ1-4; D unresolved. The CDR3 is 16 residues long. Germline-derived CDR1 and CDR2 are LNHDA and SQIVND (reference sequence). V shed 5 bases and J shed 8 bases, with 21 bases lying between them. CDR3 residues: CASSSSSSEVWEKLFF. CDR3 DNA sequence: TGTGCCAGTAGTTCAAGCAGCTCTGAGGTATGGGAAAAACTGTTTTTT.

The chain joins TRBV7-9 to TRBJ1-1; 8 nucleotides line up with TRBD1. Germline values: CDR1 SEHNR, CDR2 FQNEAQ (reference sequence). Trimming took 6 bases from V and 4 from J; bases not matched to a gene: 4. The CDR3 is 13 residues long. The CDR3 here is CASSRQGSTEAFF. The CDR3 nucleotides are TGTGCCAGCAGTCGACAGGGGAGCACTGAAGCTTTCTTT.

The gene calls are TRBV4-1 and TRBJ2-7, with D possibly matching TRBD1 (6 bases). The germline gives CDR1 MGHRA, CDR2 YSYEKL. Trimming cost V 0 bases and J 3 bases, with 12 bases left between them. The CDR3 consists of 15 residues. CDR3 bases: TGCGCCAGCAGCCAAGAAGAGGGGGTCCTCTACGAGCAGTACTTC. Its protein is CASSQEEGVLYEQYF.

The chain links TRBV27 to TRBJ1-2; 11 bases align to TRBD1. CDR1 is MNHEY and CDR2 is SMNVEV in the germline V gene (reference sequence). The CDR3 runs 15 residues. V dropped 8 bases and J dropped 7; count of bases not matched to a gene: 12. The CDR3 region is CASWPLGQGAGGYTF. The CDR3 nucleotides are TGTGCCAGCTGGCCCTTAGGACAGGGGGCAGGTGGCTACACCTTC.

This clone appeared once. The chain links TRBV28 to TRBJ2-7; 12 bases agree with TRBD2. CDR1 and CDR2 from the germline V gene are MDHEN and SYDVKM. CDR3 length equals 16 residues. With V trimmed by 1 base and J by 3 bases, 4 bases remained unmatched. CDR3 protein: CASSLFGLAGFYEQYF. The CDR3 DNA reads TGTGCCAGCAGTTTATTCGGACTAGCGGGATTCTACGAGCAGTACTTC.

The rearrangement joins TRBV7-9 to TRBJ2-2, with TRBD1 as a possible D gene (5 bases). Between the trimmed V and J ends, which lost 2 bases and 4 bases, there was a span of 14 bases. In germline, CDR1 is SEHNR, CDR2 FQNEAQ (reference sequence). The CDR3 covers 16 residues. This chain's CDR3 is CASSLRGSLGTGELFF. The CDR3 nucleotides read TGTGCCAGCAGCTTAAGGGGCAGCCTCGGCACCGGGGAGCTGTTTTTT.

The chain carries TRBV12-5 and TRBJ1-2; 10 bases align to TRBD1. The germline CDR1 and CDR2 sequences are LGHNT and FRNRAP. The V and J ends lost 1 base and 1 base, in that order; junction bases with no gene match: 3. This CDR3 has 16 residues. The DNA of the CDR3 is TGTGCTAGTGGTTTGGGGACAGGGGGTAATAACTATGGCTACACCTTC. Its protein product is CASGLGTGGNNYGYTF.

This clone was detected only once. The rearrangement links TRBV5-1 to TRBJ2-1; 13 bases line up with TRBD2. Germline V CDR1 and CDR2: SGHRS, YFSETQ. The CDR3 has 14 amino acids. The ends lost 6 bases at V and 8 bases at J; junction bases unmatched: 5. CDR3 protein: CASTRTSGSDEQFF. For the CDR3, the DNA is TGCGCCAGCACTAGGACTAGCGGGAGCGATGAGCAGTTCTTC.

V usage is TRBV11-2 and J usage is TRBJ2-7; D possibly corresponds to TRBD2 (6 bases). Deletions cut 1 base from V and 0 bases from J, with 10 bases between. The CDR3 runs to 15 residues. The germline V gene has CDR1 SGHAT and CDR2 FQNNGV. CDR3 residues: CASSLGLGLSYEQYF. As DNA, the CDR3 is TGTGCCAGCAGCTTAGGACTAGGGCTCTCCTACGAGCAGTACTTC. Full variable domain (outside the CDR3, taken from reference TRBV11-2 and TRBJ2-7): EAGVAQSPRYKIIEKRQSVAFWCNPISGHATLYWYQQILGQGPKLLIQFQNNGVVDDSQLPKDRFSAERLKGVDSTLKIQPAKLEDSAVYLCASSLGLGLSYEQYFGPGTRLTVT.

The genes are TRBV7-2 and TRBJ2-5; D unresolved. Trimming pared 7 bases from V and 5 bases from J, leaving 17 bases between. Germline CDR1 SGHTA, CDR2 FQGNSA. The CDR3 consists of 14 residues. The CDR3 nucleotides read TGTGCCAGCACCCCTCCCAGTTCAGTGGAGACCCAGTACTTC. It specifies CASTPPSSVETQYF.